This passage covers 9 T cell receptor beta chains from one sample sequenced in a study of T cells in Graves' hyperthyroidism and ophthalmopathy. The TCR beta CDR3 regions underwent amplification using RNA transcripts as the source. The study used the HTBI primer set for a first-round RT-PCR of the TCR CDR3. Each CDR3 protein is one row after TCRdb ran MiXCR on the multiplex PCR reads. The table includes more than 450,000 distinct CDR3 sequences, about 15% detected once. The sequenced material came from blood. All receptors come from a woman aged 35 to 49 with Graves' hyperthyroidism.

This chain uses TRBV6-1 with TRBJ2-5; the match to TRBD2 covers 13 bases. V lost 5 bases to trimming and J lost 5 bases; unmatched junction nucleotides: 14. Germline values: CDR1 MNHNS, CDR2 SASEGT. The CDR3 loop spans 18 amino acids. CDR3 DNA: TGTGCCAGCAGTCCCCAGAAACTAGCGGGAGGGCCGGGTGAGACCCAGTACTTC. Its translation is CASSPQKLAGGPGETQYF.

This clonotype was found many times. The chain couples TRBV11-2 to TRBJ2-3; 7 bases line up with TRBD2. The CDR3 runs to 16 residues. Trimming took 1 base from V and 2 from J; bases not matched to a gene: 6. CDR1 SGHAT and CDR2 FQNNGV come from the germline V gene. The CDR3 sequence: CASSLGVGGHTDTQYF. The CDR3 DNA reads as TGTGCCAGCAGCTTAGGCGTGGGAGGGCACACAGATACGCAGTATTTT. Variable domain in full (rest from reference TRBV11-2 and TRBJ2-3): EAGVAQSPRYKIIEKRQSVAFWCNPISGHATLYWYQQILGQGPKLLIQFQNNGVVDDSQLPKDRFSAERLKGVDSTLKIQPAKLEDSAVYLCASSLGVGGHTDTQYFGPGTRLTVL.

In this sample, this clonotype turned up many times. The rearrangement uses TRBV11-2 and TRBJ2-1; TRBD2 matches at 8 bases. J gave up 1 base and V 5 bases, and 7 bases lay outside the gene matches. The CDR3 spans 16 residues. The germline V gene has CDR1 SGHAT and CDR2 FQNNGV. As DNA, the CDR3 is TGTGCCAGCAGCCACCCAACTAGCGGATCCTACAATGAGCAGTTCTTC. Translation gives CASSHPTSGSYNEQFF.

This clonotype came up many times. V usage is TRBV28 and J usage is TRBJ2-7; D assignment may be TRBD1 or TRBD2 (5 bases each). V was cut by 2 bases and J by 7 bases, with 9 bases left in between. In germline, CDR1 is MDHEN, CDR2 SYDVKM. The CDR3 covers 12 residues. In DNA form, the CDR3 reads TGTGCCAGCAGTTTAGAGGGGAAGGAGCAGTACTTC. Protein sequence: CASSLEGKEQYF. The full variable domain, in which reference TRBV28 and TRBJ2-7 provide the parts outside the CDR3, is DVKVTQSSRYLVKRTGEKVFLECVQDMDHENMFWYRQDPGLGLRLIYFSYDVKMKEKGDIPEGYSVSREKKERFSLILESASTNQTSMYLCASSLEGKEQYFGPGTRLTVT.

This clonotype was observed a handful of times. In DNA form, the CDR3 reads TGTGCCAGCTCACCACCGAAGGGGACAGTCTATAATTCACCCCTCCACTTT. Its protein product is CASSPPKGTVYNSPLHF. The chain uses TRBV18 and TRBJ1-6, with TRBD1 matching 7 bases. Germline V gives CDR1 KGHSH, CDR2 LQKENI. The V and J ends lost 0 bases and 3 bases, in that order; junction bases with no gene match: 5. The CDR3 is 17 residues long. Together with reference TRBV18 and TRBJ1-6, the CDR3 gives the full variable domain: NAGVMQNPRHLVRRRGQEARLRCSPMKGHSHVYWYRQLPEEGLKFMVYLQKENIIDESGMPKERFSAEFPKEGPSILRIQQVVRGDSAAYFCASSPPKGTVYNSPLHFGNGTRLTVT.

The J gene is TRBJ2-6, the V gene TRBV7-2; no clear D gene. V was clipped by 2 bases and J by 5 bases, with 10 bases between them. Per germline, CDR1 SGHTA and CDR2 FQGNSA. This CDR3 spans 15 amino acids. CDR3 nucleotides: TGTGCCAGCAGCTTATACGAGAGGCGGGCCAACGTCCTGACTTTC. Protein sequence: CASSLYERRANVLTF.

This clonotype was counted at least ten times. The chain joins TRBV9 to TRBJ2-2; D gene uncertain. Germline values: CDR1 SGDLS, CDR2 YYNGEE. The CDR3 totals 16 residues. Trimming cost V 0 bases and J 0 bases, with 9 bases left between them. CDR3 region: CASSVGGNTNTGELFF. The CDR3 coding sequence is TGTGCCAGCAGCGTAGGAGGTAACACGAACACCGGGGAGCTGTTTTTT.

Many counts were recorded for this clonotype. The chain uses TRBV11-2 and TRBJ1-6, with D perhaps matching TRBD1 (5 bases). The CDR3 is 13 residues long. Trimming removed 3 bases at V and 10 bases at J, with 10 bases between. From germline, CDR1 is SGHAT and CDR2 FQNNGV. CDR3 loop: CASSLGLDSPLHF. CDR3 DNA: TGTGCCAGCAGCTTGGGGCTGGACTCACCCCTCCACTTT.

This clonotype was found many times. The chain combines TRBV27 with TRBJ1-5; D is uncertain. The CDR3 totals 15 residues. V was shortened by 6 bases and J by 4 bases, with 16 bases between the two germline ends. Germline V gene sequence: CDR1 MNHEY, CDR2 SMNVEV (reference sequence). As DNA, the CDR3 is TGTGCCAGCAGCTCCAGTGGTCTTTGGAATCAGCCCCAGCATTTT. Protein: CASSSSGLWNQPQHF.